This T cell receptor beta chain derives from a study of control samples from healthy donors and cancer patients. V shed 6 bases and J shed 10 bases, with 19 bases lying between them. This CDR3 is built from 13 residues. Using immunoSEQ multiplex PCR, the repertoire was profiled, and TCRdb retains in-frame clones only, with some absent. The sample table includes about 200,000 clones. Sequencing was done on a sample of blood. V usage is TRBV12-3 or TRBV12-4 and J usage is TRBJ2-7; D unclear. The receptor was derived from a woman aged 30 to 39 in good health. CDR3 amino acids: CASSPNEELPQYF. Written as DNA, the CDR3 is TGTGCCAGCAGCCCCAACGAAGAACTTCCCCAGTACTTC.